The 27 T cell receptor beta chains listed next were all sequenced from one sample in a study. TRBV12-4/TRBJ1-2 clonotypes were amplified with adaptor-ligated barcode primers. TCRdb reprocessed the multiplex PCR reads with MiXCR, giving one entry per CDR3 protein. This sample yields roughly 1,100 distinct CDR3 sequences, of which 6.5% to 8% are seen a single time; approximately 14% belongs to the top ten. Material: memory CD4+ T cells sorted from blood. The subset here: memory CD4+ T cells, CD4+CD45RO+CD25-. These receptor sequences come from a female donor with breast cancer.

This clonotype ranks as medium-sized. This chain connects TRBV12-3 or TRBV12-4 to TRBJ1-2; D gene unclear. The CDR3 consists of 13 residues. Trimming shortened V by 3 bases and J by 0 bases, and 5 bases separated the two germline ends. CDR3 loop: CASSFPANYGYTF. The CDR3 region has the DNA TGTGCCAGCAGTTTTCCCGCTAACTATGGCTACACCTTC.

Within the sample, this clonotype is medium-sized. The chain combines TRBV12-3 or TRBV12-4 with TRBJ1-2; D unresolved. CDR3 size: 11 residues. With 3 bases removed from V and 5 bases from J, the gap between germline ends came to 4 bases. The CDR3 loop reads CASSFGYGYTF. The CDR3 DNA is TGTGCCAGCAGTTTTGGGTATGGCTACACCTTC.

This clonotype was counted between two and nine times. The chain couples TRBV12-3 or TRBV12-4 to TRBJ1-2; no firm D call. The CDR3 spans 11 residues. Trimming removed 3 bases from V and 8 bases from J, with 7 bases in between. The CDR3 protein is CASSLGWGYTF. In DNA form, the CDR3 reads TGTGCCAGCAGTTTGGGCTGGGGCTACACCTTC.

This clonotype was counted a few times. This chain uses TRBV12-3 or TRBV12-4 with TRBJ1-2; D is perhaps TRBD1 (6 bases). With 5 bases removed from V and 3 bases from J, the gap between germline ends came to 10 bases. This CDR3 comprises 13 residues. CDR3 residues: CASSRRQDYGYTF. CDR3 in DNA: TGTGCCAGCAGTAGGCGACAGGACTATGGCTACACCTTC.

In its sample, this clonotype is medium-sized (0.01 to 0.1%). The V call is TRBV12-3 or TRBV12-4, the J call TRBJ1-2, with TRBD1 matching over 7 bases. Trimming removed 6 bases from V and 8 bases from J; junction bases left unmatched: 12. The CDR3 covers 14 residues. CDR3 sequence (DNA): TGTGCCAGCAGCCCGAATACAGGGGTGTCCGGCTACACCTTC. Translated, it gives CASSPNTGVSGYTF.

The sample holds a few counts of this clonotype. This chain uses TRBV12-3 or TRBV12-4 with TRBJ1-2; D is ambiguous. Trimming took off 3 bases at V and 7 bases at J, with 6 bases between the two ends. This CDR3 has 11 amino acids. CDR3 sequence: CASSFVSGYTF. The CDR3 coding sequence is TGTGCCAGCAGTTTCGTCAGTGGCTACACCTTC.

This clonotype showed up just a few times. V usage is TRBV12-3 or TRBV12-4 and J usage is TRBJ1-2; D is possibly TRBD1 (5 bases). V was trimmed by 7 bases and J by 8 bases, leaving 17 bases between them. The CDR3 contains 13 residues. The CDR3 DNA reads as TGTGCCAGCAAGCGGGACGGATCTTTCGGCTACACCTTC. This codes for CASKRDGSFGYTF.

This clonotype is judged medium-sized. This chain's CDR3 is CASKTSYPAYGYTF. Written as DNA, the CDR3 is TGTGCCAGCAAAACCTCTTACCCAGCCTATGGCTACACCTTC. The chain joins TRBV12-3 or TRBV12-4 to TRBJ1-2; D uncertain. The CDR3 runs 14 residues. V was trimmed by 7 bases and J by 4 bases, leaving 16 bases between them.

This clonotype qualifies as large. The gene calls are TRBV12-3 or TRBV12-4 and TRBJ1-2, with D uncertain. V shed 6 bases and J shed 0 bases, with 11 bases lying between them. The CDR3 spans 14 residues. The CDR3 DNA is TGTGCCAGCAGAAATCCCGGGGCTAACTATGGCTACACCTTC. This gives the protein CASRNPGANYGYTF.

This clonotype rates as large (0.1 to 1%). The J gene is TRBJ1-2, the V gene TRBV12-3 or TRBV12-4; 9 nucleotides match TRBD1. The V and J ends lost 6 bases and 8 bases, in that order; junction bases with no gene match: 7. This CDR3 contains 13 residues. CDR3 in DNA: TGTGCCAGCAGAGTCGGACAGGGGTTAGGCTACACCTTC. This codes for CASRVGQGLGYTF.

This clonotype is labeled as medium-sized. The chain has TRBV12-3 or TRBV12-4 and TRBJ1-2; 8 nucleotides agree with TRBD1. V trimming: 6 bases; J trimming: 5 bases; junction bases outside the gene matches: 8. The CDR3 length is 14 residues. CDR3 sequence reads: CASRQDRAFYGYTF. The CDR3 DNA sequence: TGTGCCAGCAGGCAGGACAGGGCCTTTTATGGCTACACCTTC.

This clonotype is classed as medium-sized. This rearrangement joins TRBV12-3 or TRBV12-4 to TRBJ1-2; 7 bases map to TRBD1. J gave up 4 bases and V 5 bases, and 4 bases lay outside the gene matches. The CDR3 is 13 residues long. CDR3 sequence (DNA): TGTGCCAGCAGTAATGACAGGGTCTATGGCTACACCTTC. This gives the protein CASSNDRVYGYTF.

In this sample, this clonotype is large (0.1 to 1%). The chain links TRBV12-3 or TRBV12-4 to TRBJ1-2; D not certain. V lost 3 bases and J lost 6, with 11 bases in between. This CDR3 spans 13 amino acids. The CDR3 region is CASSFGSPNGYTF. The CDR3 bases are TGTGCCAGCAGTTTCGGGAGCCCGAATGGCTACACCTTC.

This clonotype is medium-sized (0.01 to 0.1%) within its sample. The rearrangement joins TRBV12-3 or TRBV12-4 to TRBJ1-2; 7 bases are a match to TRBD1. With V trimmed by 8 bases and J by 2 bases, 2 bases remained unmatched. The CDR3 totals 12 residues. In nucleotides, the CDR3 is TGTGCCAGCTTGGGACAGAACTATGGCTACACCTTC. It yields the protein CASLGQNYGYTF.

This clonotype is medium-sized by share. J is TRBJ1-2 and V is TRBV12-3 or TRBV12-4, with D maybe TRBD1 (6 bases). The ends were cut back, 2 bases at V and 5 bases at J, with 15 bases in the middle. This CDR3 comprises 15 residues. The DNA for the CDR3 is TGTGCCAGCAGTTTACGTACAGGGAGTCTGTATGGCTACACCTTC. This translates into CASSLRTGSLYGYTF.

In this sample, this clonotype is medium-sized. The gene calls are TRBV12-3 or TRBV12-4 and TRBJ1-2; unclear D gene. The CDR3 runs to 12 residues. V dropped 5 bases and J dropped 5 bases, with 9 bases sitting between them. The CDR3 loop reads CASSEDGYGYTF. The CDR3 DNA follows: TGTGCCAGCAGTGAGGACGGTTATGGCTACACCTTC.

By frequency in the sample, this clonotype is medium-sized. The chain uses TRBV12-3 or TRBV12-4 and TRBJ1-2; no firm D call. The CDR3 has 13 amino acids. Trimming removed 3 bases from V and 2 bases from J, with 7 bases in between. The CDR3 bases are TGTGCCAGCAGTTTCGGAAACAACTATGGCTACACCTTC. It is translated as CASSFGNNYGYTF.

This clonotype is classed as medium-sized. V gene TRBV12-3 or TRBV12-4 combines with J gene TRBJ1-2; 7 bases agree with TRBD1. V was pared by 4 bases and J by 4 bases, with 12 bases of the junction left unmatched. CDR3 size: 16 residues. The CDR3 protein is CASSSRRQGPTYGYTF. CDR3 coding DNA: TGTGCCAGCAGTTCTAGGAGACAGGGCCCAACCTATGGCTACACCTTC.

This clonotype is medium-sized in the sample. The genes are TRBV12-3 or TRBV12-4 and TRBJ1-2; D unclear. The CDR3 sequence is 13 residues long. Trimming cost V 3 bases and J 7 bases, with 12 bases left between them. The CDR3 protein is CASSLGIRGGYTF. The CDR3 region has the DNA TGTGCCAGCAGTTTGGGTATCCGGGGTGGCTACACCTTC.

This clonotype is medium-sized in the sample. The chain employs TRBV12-3 or TRBV12-4 and TRBJ1-2; TRBD1 matches at 9 bases. The CDR3 is 15 amino acids. Trimming cost V 5 bases and J 6 bases; bases outside gene matches: 10. The CDR3 reads CASSLGTGRVDGYTF. DNA of the CDR3: TGTGCCAGCAGTCTGGGGACAGGGAGGGTGGATGGCTACACCTTC.

By proportion, this clonotype is medium-sized. The chain carries TRBV12-3 or TRBV12-4 and TRBJ1-2; D possibly corresponds to TRBD1 (5 bases). Trimming removed 5 bases from V and 2 bases from J, with 12 bases in between. CDR3 length equals 14 residues. In DNA, the CDR3 is TGTGCCAGCAGTCAACCAGGGCGGAACTATGGCTACACCTTC. Translated: CASSQPGRNYGYTF.

This clonotype qualifies as medium-sized. This chain joins TRBV12-3 or TRBV12-4 and TRBJ1-2; 10 bases are a match to TRBD1. CDR3 size: 14 residues. Trimming at V came to 5 bases and at J to 4 bases, leaving 4 bases not matched to a gene. The CDR3, as DNA: TGTGCCAGCAGTCCAAGGGACAGGGGCTATGGCTACACCTTC. This codes for CASSPRDRGYGYTF.

This clonotype is categorized as large. The rearrangement links TRBV12-3 or TRBV12-4 to TRBJ1-2; possible D gene TRBD1, 6 bases. The ends were cut back, 2 bases at V and 4 bases at J, with 14 bases in the middle. The CDR3 runs to 15 residues. The CDR3 DNA follows: TGTGCCAGCAGTTTACTGCAGGGGCGCAGCTATGGCTACACCTTC. Protein product: CASSLLQGRSYGYTF.

The CDR3 sequence is CASSRDSYGYTF. CDR3 bases: TGTGCCAGCAGTAGGGACAGCTATGGCTACACCTTC. V gene TRBV12-3 or TRBV12-4 combines with J gene TRBJ1-2, with 7 bases aligning to TRBD1. Losses at the gene ends were 5 bases for V and 4 bases for J; bases not matched to a gene: 1. There are 12 residues in the CDR3.

By frequency in the sample, this clonotype is medium-sized. CDR3 amino acids: CASSSLVDSPLYTF. The CDR3 DNA sequence: TGTGCCAGCAGTTCCCTAGTTGACAGTCCCCTCTACACCTTC. This chain uses TRBV12-3 or TRBV12-4 with TRBJ1-2; possibly TRBD1 for D (5 bases). V lost 4 bases and J 10 bases, leaving 19 bases between the germline ends. The CDR3 totals 14 residues.

This clonotype is judged large. This chain links TRBV12-3 or TRBV12-4 with TRBJ1-2; D not certain. CDR3 size: 11 residues. Trimming took off 4 bases at V and 4 bases at J, with 4 bases between the two ends. CDR3 sequence (DNA): TGTGCCAGCAGTTATGGCTATGGCTACACCTTC. Residues: CASSYGYGYTF.

This clonotype is labeled as large (0.1 to 1%). The V and J genes are TRBV12-3 or TRBV12-4 and TRBJ1-2; D remains unclear. CDR3 length: 14 amino acids. V was cut by 6 bases and J by 1 base, with 12 bases left in between. The CDR3 protein is CASSLSHSNYGYTF. The CDR3 region has the DNA TGTGCCAGCAGCCTTTCCCACAGTAACTATGGCTACACCTTC.